This T cell receptor (beta chain) was identified in a study of blood T cell repertoires in COVID-19. Whole-study context: The study drew acute and convalescent COVID-19 samples from the United States, Italy and Spain. T cells, B-cell-depleted T cells, or PBMCs supplied cDNA or gDNA.

This clone was observed a few times. This CDR3 spans 13 amino acids. The J segment lost 9 bases and the V segment lost 7 bases, leaving 7 bases of the junction unmatched. Germline V CDR1 and CDR2: MNHEY, SVGAGI. Here immunoSEQ multiplex PCR was the method, and the copy in TCRdb shows in-frame clones only, minus some. The sample carries tens of thousands of clones, about 82% recorded once. The chain employs TRBV6-5 and TRBJ2-7, with 12 bases lining up with TRBD1. Sample: peripheral blood. The sequence was obtained from a man aged 50 or older with acute or convalescent COVID-19. CDR3 loop: CASTGGDRGRQYF. The CDR3 DNA reads TGTGCCAGCACCGGAGGGGACAGGGGGCGGCAGTACTTC.